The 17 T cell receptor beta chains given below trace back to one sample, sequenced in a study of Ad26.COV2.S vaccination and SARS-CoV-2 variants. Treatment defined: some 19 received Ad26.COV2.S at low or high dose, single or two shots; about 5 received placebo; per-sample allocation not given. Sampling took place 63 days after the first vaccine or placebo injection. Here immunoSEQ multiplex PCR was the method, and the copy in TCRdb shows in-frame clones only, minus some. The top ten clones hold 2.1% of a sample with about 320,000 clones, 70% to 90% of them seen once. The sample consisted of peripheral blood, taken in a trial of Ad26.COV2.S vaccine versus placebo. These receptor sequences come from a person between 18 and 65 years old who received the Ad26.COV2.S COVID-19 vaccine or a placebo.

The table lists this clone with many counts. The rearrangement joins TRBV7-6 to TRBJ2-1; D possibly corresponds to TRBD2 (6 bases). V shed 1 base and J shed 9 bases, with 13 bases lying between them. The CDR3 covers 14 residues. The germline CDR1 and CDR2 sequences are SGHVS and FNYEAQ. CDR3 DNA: TGTGCCAGCAGCTTAGACACCACGGGGGTTGAGCAGTTCTTC. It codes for CASSLDTTGVEQFF.

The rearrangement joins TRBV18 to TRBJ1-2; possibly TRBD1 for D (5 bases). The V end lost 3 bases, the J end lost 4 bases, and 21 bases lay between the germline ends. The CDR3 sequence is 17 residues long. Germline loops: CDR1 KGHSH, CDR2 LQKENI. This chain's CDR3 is CASSPRTYTDTGYGYTF. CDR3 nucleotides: TGTGCCAGCTCACCTCGGACCTACACGGACACGGGCTATGGCTACACCTTC.

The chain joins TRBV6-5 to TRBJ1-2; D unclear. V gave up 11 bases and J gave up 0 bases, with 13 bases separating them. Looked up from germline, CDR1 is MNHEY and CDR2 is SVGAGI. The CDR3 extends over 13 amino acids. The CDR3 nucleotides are TGTGCCTCCGGTACCAATACTAACTATGGCTACACCTTC. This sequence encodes CASGTNTNYGYTF.

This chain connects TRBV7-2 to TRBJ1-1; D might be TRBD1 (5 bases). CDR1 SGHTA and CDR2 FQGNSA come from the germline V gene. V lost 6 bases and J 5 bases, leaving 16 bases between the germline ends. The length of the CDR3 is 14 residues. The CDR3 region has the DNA TGTGCCAGCAGGGGCTGGCGGGGGAGTACTGAAGCTTTCTTT. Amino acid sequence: CASRGWRGSTEAFF.

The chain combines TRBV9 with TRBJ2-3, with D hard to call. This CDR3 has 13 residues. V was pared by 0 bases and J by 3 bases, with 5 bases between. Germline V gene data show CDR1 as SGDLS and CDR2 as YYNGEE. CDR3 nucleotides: TGTGCCAGCAGCGTAGACCGAACAGATACGCAGTATTTT. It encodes CASSVDRTDTQYF.

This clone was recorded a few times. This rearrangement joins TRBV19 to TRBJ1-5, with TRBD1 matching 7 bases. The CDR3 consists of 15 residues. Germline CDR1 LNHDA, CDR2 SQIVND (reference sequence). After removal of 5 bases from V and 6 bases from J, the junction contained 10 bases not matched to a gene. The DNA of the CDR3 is TGTGCCAGTAGTTCCTCGGCACAGGGGACTCAGCCCCAGCATTTT. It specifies CASSSSAQGTQPQHF.

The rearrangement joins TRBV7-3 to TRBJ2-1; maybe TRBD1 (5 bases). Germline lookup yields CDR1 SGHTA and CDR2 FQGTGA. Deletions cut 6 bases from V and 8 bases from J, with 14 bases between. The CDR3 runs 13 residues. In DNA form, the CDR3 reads TGTGCCAGCAGTGTAGGGGCCAGGGATGAGCAGTTCTTC. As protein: CASSVGARDEQFF.

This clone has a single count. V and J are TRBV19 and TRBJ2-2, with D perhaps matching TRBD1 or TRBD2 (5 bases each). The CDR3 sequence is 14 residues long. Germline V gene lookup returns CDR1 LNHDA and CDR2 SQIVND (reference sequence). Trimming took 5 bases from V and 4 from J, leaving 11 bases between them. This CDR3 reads CASSRRGPTGELFF. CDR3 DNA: TGTGCCAGTAGTCGCCGGGGACCCACCGGGGAGCTGTTTTTT.

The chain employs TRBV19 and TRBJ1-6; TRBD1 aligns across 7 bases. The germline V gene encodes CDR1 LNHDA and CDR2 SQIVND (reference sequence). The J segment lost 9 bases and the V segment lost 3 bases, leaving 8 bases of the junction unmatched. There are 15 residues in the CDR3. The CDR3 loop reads CASSIRAGGISPLHF. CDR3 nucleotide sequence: TGTGCCAGTAGTATCCGGGCAGGGGGGATTTCACCCCTCCACTTT.

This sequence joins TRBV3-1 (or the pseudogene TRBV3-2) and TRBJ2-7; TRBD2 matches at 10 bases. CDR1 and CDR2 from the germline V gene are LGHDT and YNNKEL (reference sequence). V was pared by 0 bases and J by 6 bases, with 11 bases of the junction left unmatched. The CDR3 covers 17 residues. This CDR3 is CASSQDLLAGAVAEQYF. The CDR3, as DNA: TGTGCCAGCAGCCAAGATCTCCTAGCGGGGGCCGTGGCCGAGCAGTACTTC.

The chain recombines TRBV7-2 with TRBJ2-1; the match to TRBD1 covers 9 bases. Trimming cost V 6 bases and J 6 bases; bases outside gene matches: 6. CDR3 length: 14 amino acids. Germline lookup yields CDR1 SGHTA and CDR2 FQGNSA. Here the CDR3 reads CASSYRQGGNEQFF. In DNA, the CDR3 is TGTGCCAGCAGTTATAGACAGGGGGGCAATGAGCAGTTCTTC.

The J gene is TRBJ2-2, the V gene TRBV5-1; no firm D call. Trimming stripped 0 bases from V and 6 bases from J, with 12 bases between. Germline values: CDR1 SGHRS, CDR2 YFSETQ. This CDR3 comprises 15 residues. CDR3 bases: TGCGCCAGCAGCTTGGGCCCCCTCTCGGCCGGGGAGCTGTTTTTT. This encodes CASSLGPLSAGELFF.

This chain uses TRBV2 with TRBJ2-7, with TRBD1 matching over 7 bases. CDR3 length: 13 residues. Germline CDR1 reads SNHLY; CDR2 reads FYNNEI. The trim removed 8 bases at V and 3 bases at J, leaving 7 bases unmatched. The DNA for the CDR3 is TGTGCCAGCGAGGGACAGATCCTCTACGAGCAGTACTTC. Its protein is CASEGQILYEQYF. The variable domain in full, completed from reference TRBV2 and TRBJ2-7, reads EPEVTQTPSHQVTQMGQEVILRCVPISNHLYFYWYRQILGQKVEFLVSFYNNEISEKSEIFDDQFSVERPDGSNFTLKIRSTKLEDSAMYFCASEGQILYEQYFGPGTRLTVT.

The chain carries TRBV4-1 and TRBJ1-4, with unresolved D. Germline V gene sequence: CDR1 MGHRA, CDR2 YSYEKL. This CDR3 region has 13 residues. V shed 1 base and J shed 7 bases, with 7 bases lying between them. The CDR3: CASSQAIIEKLFF. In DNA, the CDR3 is TGCGCCAGCAGCCAAGCTATCATTGAAAAACTGTTTTTT.

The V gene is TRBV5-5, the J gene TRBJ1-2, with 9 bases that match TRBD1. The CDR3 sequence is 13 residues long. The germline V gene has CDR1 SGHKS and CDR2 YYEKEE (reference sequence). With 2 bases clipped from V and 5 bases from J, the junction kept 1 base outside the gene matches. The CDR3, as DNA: TGTGCCAGCAGCTTTGGACAGGGGTATGGCTACACCTTC. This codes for CASSFGQGYGYTF.

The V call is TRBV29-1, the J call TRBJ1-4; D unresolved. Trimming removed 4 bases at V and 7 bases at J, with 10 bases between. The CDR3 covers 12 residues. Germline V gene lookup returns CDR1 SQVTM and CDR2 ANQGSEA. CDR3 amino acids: CSVVPSGEKLFF. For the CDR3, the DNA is TGCAGCGTTGTACCTAGTGGTGAAAAACTGTTTTTT.

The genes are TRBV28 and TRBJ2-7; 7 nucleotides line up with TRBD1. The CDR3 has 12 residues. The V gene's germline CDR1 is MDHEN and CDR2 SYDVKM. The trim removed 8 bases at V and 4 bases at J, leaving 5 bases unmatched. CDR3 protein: CASHGTAYEQYF. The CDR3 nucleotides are TGTGCCAGCCACGGGACAGCGTACGAGCAGTACTTC.